This T cell receptor (beta chain) was recorded in a study of early T cells in non-severe SARS-CoV-2 infection. Study context: With bulk RNA from unsorted whole blood as input, sequencing yielded unpaired chains.

Study-wide results and caveats: Lookups in VDJdb leaned toward anti-spike CD8 responses and missed private and CD4 specificities.

The length of the CDR3 is 16 residues. Germline CDR1 reads KGHSH; CDR2 reads LQKENI. Trimming took off 3 bases at V and 7 bases at J, with 16 bases between the two ends. This clonotype was recorded many times. Its antigen is unidentified. The protocol attached unique molecular identifiers to individual cDNA molecules. One entry per CDR3 protein, called by TCRdb with MiXCR from the 5' RACE reads. The sample yields around 60,000 distinct CDR3 sequences, approximately 12% seen once. The specimen sequenced was whole blood. The V gene is TRBV18, the J gene TRBJ1-6, with D perhaps matching TRBD1 (5 bases). The origin of this receptor is an adult who was a healthcare worker with PCR-confirmed SARS-CoV-2 infection or an uninfected control (not recorded which). In DNA form, the CDR3 reads TGTGCCAGCTCACCGCAAGTGCCGGGACCGAATTCACCCCTCCACTTT. This gives the protein CASSPQVPGPNSPLHF. Variable domain in full (rest from reference TRBV18 and TRBJ1-6): NAGVMQNPRHLVRRRGQEARLRCSPMKGHSHVYWYRQLPEEGLKFMVYLQKENIIDESGMPKERFSAEFPKEGPSILRIQQVVRGDSAAYFCASSPQVPGPNSPLHFGNGTRLTVT.